This entry describes one T cell receptor (beta chain). Original handling: Reference gene primer amplification in the assay estimated nucleated cell counts. Here immunoSEQ multiplex PCR was the method, and the copy in TCRdb shows in-frame clones only, minus some. D and trimming were read from the DNA, whereas the V and J calls and clone size are those reported in that table. The sample has about 160,000 clones, 80% seen once. This record belongs to a study of blood T cell repertoires in COVID-19. Across the whole study: Sites in the United States, Italy and Spain provided acute and convalescent COVID-19 samples. PBMCs, B-cell-depleted T cells, or T cells were the source of the cDNA or gDNA that made up the material.

CDR1 SNHLY and CDR2 FYNNEI come from the germline V gene. The CDR3 contains 13 residues. V dropped 9 bases and J dropped 2 bases, with 13 bases sitting between them. The TCR comes from a man aged 40-55 years who had recovered from COVID-19. Material: PBMCs or T cells enriched from blood (not recorded which). The V call is TRBV2, the J call TRBJ2-5, with a tentative D call TRBD2 (5 bases). The CDR3: CASNLPGQETQYF. The CDR3 DNA reads TGTGCCAGTAACCTCCCGGGGCAAGAGACCCAGTACTTC.